Sequencing of this T cell receptor (beta chain) was carried out in a study of persistence of HIV-infected CD4 T cells. A remark on this clone: As yet, its antigen is unknown.

The stimulus was lysate of CMV-infected fibroblasts, around 10 ug/mL. Sorted nonresponding memory CD4+ T cells were CD40L-negative, CD69-negative, CD45RO-high. PBMCs were depleted of CD8+ T cells before stimulation. The length of the CDR3 is 14 residues. CDR1 and CDR2 from the germline V gene are LNHDA and SQIVND (reference sequence). V was clipped by 5 bases and J by 4 bases; unmatched bases: 5. The immunoSEQ assay was version 4, run in survey mode. Template was genomic DNA at 7.5 to 10 ng/uL, with up to roughly 1 ug used per sample. Only in-frame clones appear in the TCRdb table, and some are missing; sequencing was by immunoSEQ multiplex PCR. The sample records more than 35,000 clones, about 85% being singletons. Broader study findings: CMV- and Gag-responding cells had lower TCRbeta richness than CD3/CD28-responding cells. Antigen-responding cells were enriched for degenerate expanded CDR3beta sequences.

The sequence was obtained from an adult man with HIV who was CMV-seropositive. This chain uses TRBV19 with TRBJ1-5; TRBD1 matches 7 bases. Specimen: CD4+ T cells sorted from PBMCs after roughly 20-hour stimulation, collected from a patient who received antiretroviral therapy. CDR3 loop: CASSEGGWNQPQHF. CDR3 nucleotide sequence: TGTGCCAGTAGTGAAGGGGGCTGGAATCAGCCCCAGCATTTT. Full variable domain (rest looked up from reference TRBV19 and TRBJ1-5): DGGITQSPKYLFRKEGQNVTLSCEQNLNHDAMYWYRQDPGQGLRLIYYSQIVNDFQKGDIAEGYSVSREKKESFPLTVTSAQKNPTAFYLCASSEGGWNQPQHFGDGTRLSIL.